These 27 T cell receptor beta chains share one sample of origin, sequenced in a study of cytomegalovirus exposure and HLA in healthy donors. The PCR ran on 60 Vbeta and 13 Jbeta primers. TCRdb's copy holds only in-frame clones and misses some; the assay was immunoSEQ multiplex PCR. This table has 120,000 to 150,000 clones, almost 85% appearing once. Sequencing input: PBMCs. Receptor source: a man younger than 30 in good health and CMV-seropositive.

The V and J genes are TRBV5-1 and TRBJ1-5; D gene uncertain. Germline V gives CDR1 SGHRS, CDR2 YFSETQ. Trimming took 4 bases from V and 5 from J, leaving 16 bases between them. The CDR3 is 15 residues long. As DNA, the CDR3 is TGCGCCAGCAGCCCGATGGGCCTCCGCGATCAGCCCCAGCATTTT. The encoded protein is CASSPMGLRDQPQHF. The whole variable domain, remainder taken from reference TRBV5-1 and TRBJ1-5, is KAGVTQTPRYLIKTRGQQVTLSCSPISGHRSVSWYQQTPGQGLQFLFEYFSETQRNKGNFPGRFSGRQFSNSRSEMNVSTLELGDSALYLCASSPMGLRDQPQHFGDGTRLSIL.

The genes are TRBV19 and TRBJ2-7; 9 positions agree with TRBD1. Germline CDR1 is LNHDA and CDR2 is SQIVND (reference sequence). Trimming cost V 3 bases and J 3 bases; bases outside gene matches: 6. The CDR3 is 15 amino acids. The CDR3 loop is CASSIRTGVFYEQYF. The CDR3, as DNA: TGTGCCAGTAGTATTAGGACAGGGGTGTTCTACGAGCAGTACTTC.

Note on this clone: The junction departs from the called germline gene at one end, perhaps through a read error. The chain couples TRBV28 to TRBJ1-5; 10 bases are shared with TRBD1. In germline, CDR1 is MDHEN, CDR2 SYDVKM. The CDR3 extends over 15 amino acids. DNA of the CDR3: TGTGCCGGCAGTCGCCCCGGGACAGGGGACGAGCCCCAGCATTTT. The encoded protein is CAGSRPGTGDEPQHF.

The chain has TRBV19 and TRBJ2-2, with 8 bases aligning to TRBD2. V lost 5 bases to trimming and J lost 7 bases; unmatched junction nucleotides: 9. Germline V gene sequence: CDR1 LNHDA, CDR2 SQIVND (reference sequence). The CDR3 runs to 15 residues. The CDR3 region has the DNA TGTGCCAGTAGTCTCCGGACTAGCTTCATCGGGGAGCTGTTTTTT. Amino acids: CASSLRTSFIGELFF.

The chain carries TRBV6-5 and TRBJ2-5, with no clear D. V lost 3 bases and J lost 0, with 5 bases in between. There are 13 residues in the CDR3. Germline lookup yields CDR1 MNHEY and CDR2 SVGAGI. The CDR3 loop is CASSYSDQETQYF. DNA of the CDR3: TGTGCCAGCAGTTATTCGGACCAAGAGACCCAGTACTTC.

V is TRBV18 and J is TRBJ2-7, with 9 bases fitting TRBD1. V shed 6 bases, J shed 4 bases, and the junction held 10 bases outside the gene matches. The CDR3 loop spans 15 amino acids. Germline lookup yields CDR1 KGHSH and CDR2 LQKENI. CDR3 DNA: TGTGCCAGCTCTACCGGGACAGGGTCCCGGTACGAGCAGTACTTC. It is translated as CASSTGTGSRYEQYF. The whole variable domain, remainder taken from reference TRBV18 and TRBJ2-7, is NAGVMQNPRHLVRRRGQEARLRCSPMKGHSHVYWYRQLPEEGLKFMVYLQKENIIDESGMPKERFSAEFPKEGPSILRIQQVVRGDSAAYFCASSTGTGSRYEQYFGPGTRLTVT.

The V and J genes are TRBV4-1 and TRBJ1-2; no clear D gene. This CDR3 spans 12 amino acids. Germline V gives CDR1 MGHRA, CDR2 YSYEKL. The V and J ends lost 4 bases and 5 bases respectively, with 8 bases between them. Here the CDR3 DNA reads TGCGCCAGCAGCCTCTTCGTATATGGCTACACCTTC. Encoded protein: CASSLFVYGYTF.

The rearrangement uses TRBV4-1 and TRBJ2-1; 12 nucleotides agree with TRBD2. The length of the CDR3 is 17 residues. V lost 6 bases, J lost 7 bases, and 13 bases stayed unmatched. CDR1 MGHRA and CDR2 YSYEKL come from the germline V gene. The CDR3 reads CASRPVPTSGSRNEQFF. The CDR3 nucleotides read TGCGCCAGCAGACCAGTCCCGACTAGCGGGAGTAGGAATGAGCAGTTCTTC.

This chain connects TRBV19 to TRBJ1-5, with TRBD1 as a possible D gene (5 bases). The V and J ends lost 4 bases and 6 bases respectively, with 10 bases between them. From germline, CDR1 is LNHDA and CDR2 SQIVND (reference sequence). CDR3 length: 13 residues. CDR3 sequence: CASSTGGGQPQHF. For the CDR3, the DNA is TGTGCCAGTAGTACGGGGGGGGGTCAGCCCCAGCATTTT.

The V and J genes are TRBV30 and TRBJ1-1; a weak D match, TRBD1 (5 bases). This CDR3 is built from 12 residues. The germline V and J ends were trimmed by 0 bases and 8 bases, with 10 bases remaining between them. Germline loops: CDR1 GTSNPN, CDR2 SVGIG (reference sequence). Here the CDR3 reads CAWSVRGVEAFF. In DNA form, the CDR3 reads TGTGCCTGGAGTGTACGGGGGGTAGAAGCTTTCTTT.

The chain is built from TRBV4-1 and TRBJ2-1; 12 nucleotides agree with TRBD2. CDR1 and CDR2 from the germline V gene are MGHRA and YSYEKL. The length of the CDR3 is 16 residues. V was clipped by 4 bases and J by 7 bases; unmatched bases: 8. This CDR3 is CASSPLSLAGGNEQFF. In nucleotides, the CDR3 is TGCGCCAGCAGCCCACTGAGCCTAGCGGGAGGGAATGAGCAGTTCTTC.

The chain uses TRBV6-5 and TRBJ1-2; 7 bases agree with TRBD1. With V trimmed by 10 bases and J by 4 bases, 12 bases remained unmatched. The V gene's germline CDR1 is MNHEY and CDR2 SVGAGI. The CDR3 loop spans 14 amino acids. CDR3 amino acids: CATLPVGTAYGYTF. The CDR3 DNA is TGTGCCACCCTCCCAGTAGGGACAGCCTATGGCTACACCTTC.

This chain links TRBV18 with TRBJ2-7, with 8 bases matching TRBD1. This CDR3 has 13 amino acids. V lost 5 bases, J lost 4 bases, and 4 bases stayed unmatched. CDR1 and CDR2 from the germline V gene are KGHSH and LQKENI. The CDR3 nucleotides are TGTGCCAGCTCAACGACAGGGGCGTACGAGCAGTACTTC. Protein sequence: CASSTTGAYEQYF.

This sequence joins TRBV6-6 and TRBJ2-7; TRBD1 aligns across 11 bases. The CDR3 runs 15 residues. J was trimmed by 5 bases and V by 6 bases; bases with no gene match: 9. CDR1 and CDR2 (germline): MNHNY, SVGAGI (reference sequence). The CDR3 DNA reads TGTGCCAGCAGAATCGTTCGGGACAGGGGGGACGAGCAGTACTTC. Amino acids: CASRIVRDRGDEQYF.

V usage is TRBV27 and J usage is TRBJ1-5, with D possibly matching TRBD1 (6 bases). CDR3 size: 14 residues. V lost 5 bases and J lost 6, with 14 bases in between. Per germline, CDR1 MNHEY and CDR2 SMNVEV (reference sequence). The CDR3 DNA reads TGTGCCAGCAGTCATCAGGGGCCCGGTCAGCCCCAGCATTTT. This codes for CASSHQGPGQPQHF.

This rearrangement joins TRBV4-1 to TRBJ2-7, with D possibly matching TRBD1 (5 bases). The CDR3 sequence is 16 residues long. Germline CDR1 is MGHRA and CDR2 is YSYEKL. Trimming left V 0 bases short and J 4 bases short, with 16 bases between. CDR3 region: CASSQDDGRVGYEQYF. CDR3 DNA sequence: TGCGCCAGCAGCCAAGATGATGGCAGGGTAGGGTACGAGCAGTACTTC.

This clone was detected only a few times. This chain joins TRBV9 and TRBJ1-2; 9 bases map to TRBD1. The CDR3 consists of 14 residues. V was pared by 3 bases and J by 4 bases, with 4 bases of the junction left unmatched. From germline, CDR1 is SGDLS and CDR2 YYNGEE. The CDR3 loop reads CASSGDREPYGYTF. For the CDR3, the DNA is TGTGCCAGCAGCGGGGACAGGGAGCCCTATGGCTACACCTTC.

This rearrangement joins TRBV28 to TRBJ1-6, with D maybe TRBD1 (6 bases). V was pared by 4 bases and J by 4 bases, with 11 bases between. The CDR3 is made up of 15 amino acids. Germline-derived CDR1 and CDR2 are MDHEN and SYDVKM. CDR3 residues: CASSSRQAYNSPLHF. CDR3 nucleotides: TGTGCCAGCAGTTCTCGACAGGCATATAATTCACCCCTCCACTTT.

Comments on this clone: An end of the junction does not agree with germline; a read error may underlie this. The rearrangement joins TRBV25-1 to TRBJ2-7; tentative D call: TRBD1 (7 bases). This CDR3 contains 13 residues. The germline V gene has CDR1 MGHDK and CDR2 SYGVNS. The CDR3 DNA is TGTGCCGGCAGTGAATGGGCAGGGGGGGAGCAGTACTTC. Protein product: CAGSEWAGGEQYF.

The rearrangement joins TRBV6-5 to TRBJ1-4; possible D gene TRBD1, 6 bases. The germline V gene encodes CDR1 MNHEY and CDR2 SVGAGI. This CDR3 comprises 14 residues. The germline V and J ends were trimmed by 9 bases and 8 bases, with 19 bases remaining between them. This chain's CDR3 is CASSPGGADEKLFF. The CDR3 nucleotides read TGTGCCAGTAGTCCTGGGGGGGCAGACGAAAAACTGTTTTTT.

The J gene is TRBJ2-1, the V gene TRBV5-8; D gene uncertain. This CDR3 is 15 amino acids long. Between the trimmed V and J ends, which lost 0 bases and 0 bases, there was a span of 7 bases. Germline CDR1 is SGHTS and CDR2 is YDEGEE. The CDR3 reads CASSLDLSSYNEQFF. CDR3 sequence (DNA): TGTGCCAGCAGCTTGGACCTGAGCTCCTACAATGAGCAGTTCTTC.

This chain links TRBV27 with TRBJ1-5; D remains unclear. CDR3 length: 15 amino acids. V lost 7 bases, J lost 0 bases, and 13 bases lay in between. Germline CDR1 and CDR2: MNHEY and SMNVEV (reference sequence). The chain's CDR3 is CASNNGGGSNQPQHF. The CDR3, as DNA: TGTGCCAGCAACAATGGAGGTGGTAGCAATCAGCCCCAGCATTTT.

This rearrangement joins TRBV5-1 to TRBJ2-4; 15 bases line up with TRBD2. The CDR3 has 16 amino acids. Looked up from germline, CDR1 is SGHRS and CDR2 is YFSETQ. After removal of 4 bases from V and 8 bases from J, the junction contained 7 bases not matched to a gene. This CDR3 is CASSGGLAGGRDIQYF. CDR3 DNA: TGCGCCAGCAGCGGGGGACTAGCGGGAGGCCGGGACATTCAGTACTTC.

On this clone: The same CDR3 also results from other DNA sequences found in this sample. The DNA for the CDR3 is TGTGCCAGCAGCCAAGAACCTAGCCATCCCACGAACACCGGGGAGCTGTTTTTT. Encoded protein: CASSQEPSHPTNTGELFF. This chain links TRBV4-2 with TRBJ2-2; D may be TRBD2 (5 bases). The germline V gene encodes CDR1 LGHNA and CDR2 YNFKEQ. The V end was cut by 0 bases, the J end by 0 bases, with 14 bases between. The CDR3 totals 18 residues.

The chain employs TRBV12-1 and TRBJ1-1; the table gives TRBD1 as D, unverified against the DNA. TRBV12-1 is a documented pseudogene. The CDR3 is 13 amino acids. CDR3 region: CASSWDRGTEAFF. For the CDR3, the DNA is TGTGCCAGCAGCTGGGACAGGGGGACTGAAGCTTTCTTT.

The CDR3 sequence: CASTSSGRVGNQPQHF. In DNA, the CDR3 is TGTGCCAGCACAAGTTCGGGGAGAGTGGGCAATCAGCCCCAGCATTTT. The chain carries TRBV28 and TRBJ1-5; D gene uncertain. This CDR3 has 16 residues. Trimming shortened V by 7 bases and J by 2 bases, and 18 bases separated the two germline ends. The germline V gene has CDR1 MDHEN and CDR2 SYDVKM.

The rearrangement links TRBV6-1 to TRBJ2-5; D is ambiguous. The DNA end favors TRBJ2-7, so the J call may be wrong. The CDR3 covers 12 residues. The germline gives CDR1 MNHNS, CDR2 SASEGT. The CDR3 nucleotides read TGTGCCAGCAGGGAGAATCCCTACGAGCAGTACTTC. As protein: CASRENPYEQYF.